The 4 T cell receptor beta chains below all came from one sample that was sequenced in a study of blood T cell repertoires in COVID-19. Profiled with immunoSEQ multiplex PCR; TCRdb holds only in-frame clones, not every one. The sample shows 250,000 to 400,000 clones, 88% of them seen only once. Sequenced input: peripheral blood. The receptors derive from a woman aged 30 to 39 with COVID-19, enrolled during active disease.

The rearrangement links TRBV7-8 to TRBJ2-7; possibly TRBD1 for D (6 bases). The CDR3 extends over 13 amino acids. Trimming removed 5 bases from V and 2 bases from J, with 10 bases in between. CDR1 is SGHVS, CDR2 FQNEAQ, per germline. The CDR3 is CASSQGQTYEQYV. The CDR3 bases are TGTGCCAGCAGCCAAGGACAGACCTACGAGCAGTACGTC.

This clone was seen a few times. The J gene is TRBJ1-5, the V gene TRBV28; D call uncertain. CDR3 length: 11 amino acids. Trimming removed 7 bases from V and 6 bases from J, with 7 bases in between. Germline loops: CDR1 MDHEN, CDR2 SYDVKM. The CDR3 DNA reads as TGTGCCAGCAAGGGAGGTCAGCCCCAGCATTTT. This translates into CASKGGQPQHF.

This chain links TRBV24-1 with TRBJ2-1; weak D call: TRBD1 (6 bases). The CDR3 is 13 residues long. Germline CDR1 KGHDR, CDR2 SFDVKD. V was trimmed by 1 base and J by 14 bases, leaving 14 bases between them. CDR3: CATSDFTGSREFF. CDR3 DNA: TGTGCCACCAGTGATTTCACAGGGTCAAGGGAGTTCTTC.

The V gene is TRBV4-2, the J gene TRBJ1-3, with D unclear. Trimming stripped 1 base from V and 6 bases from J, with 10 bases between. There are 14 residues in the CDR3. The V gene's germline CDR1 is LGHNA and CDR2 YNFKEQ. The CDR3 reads CASSQAGVENTIYF. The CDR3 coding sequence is TGTGCCAGCAGCCAAGCCGGGGTTGAAAACACCATATATTTT.